Listed below are T cell receptor delta chains from one sample, sequenced in a study of gamma-delta chains in newborns, infants, children. TCRdb processed the reads again with the CATT caller. The sample contains a few thousand delta-chain clones, 2.5% to 3% of which appear only once. The sample was blood. The source of these receptors is a child who was a newborn, infant or young child, either healthy, febrile or measles-vaccinated (not recorded which). Both conserved end residues are part of each CDR3. Fields, in order: CDR3 DNA, CDR3 protein, V gene, J gene, D gene, clone size. A D gene is named only where the DNA matches it firmly. The size entry is marked missing in some rows and otherwise reads once, few, many or a size class.

TGTGCCTGTGACCCACTGGGGGATACCGACTGGGACACCCGACAGATGTTTTTC	CACDPLGDTDWDTRQMFF	TRDV2	TRDJ3	TRDD3	-
TGTGCCTGTGACTCTTTACTGGGGGATATATGGACAGCACAACTCTTCTTT	CACDSLLGDIWTAQLFF	TRDV2	TRDJ2	TRDD3	few
TGTGCCTGTGACCTTACCCCACTGGGGGACGAGAGCTCCTGGGACACCCGACAGATGTTTTTC	CACDLTPLGDESSWDTRQMFF	TRDV2	TRDJ3	TRDD3	few
TGTGCCTTTAGTTATTGGGGGATAAGAAAGACAGCACAACTCTTCTTT	CAFSYWGIRKTAQLFF	TRDV3	TRDJ2	TRDD3	-
TGTGCTCTTGGGGATAAAATTCTCTGGGGATACGCGTTCTGGGATACCCGACAGATGTTTTTC	CALGDKILWGYAFWDTRQMFF	TRDV1	TRDJ3	TRDD3	-
TGTGCCTGTGACACCGTACTGGGGATACGGGGCTCCTGGGACACCCGACAGATGTTTTTC	CACDTVLGIRGSWDTRQMFF	TRDV2	TRDJ3	TRDD3	few
TGTGCCTGTGACACGGCTGGGGCCAACACCGATAAACTCATCTTT	CACDTAGANTDKLIF	TRDV2	TRDJ1	-	few
TGTGCCTGTGACCATGTACTGGGGGATTCCTACACCGATAAACTCATCTTT	CACDHVLGDSYTDKLIF	TRDV2	TRDJ1	TRDD3	few
TGTGCCTGTGACAAAGTACTGGGGGATACGCAGAGCTCCTGGGACACCCGACAGATGTTTTTC	CACDKVLGDTQSSWDTRQMFF	TRDV2	TRDJ3	TRDD3	-
TGTGCCTGTGACCCACTACTGGGGGATACCGATAAACTCATCTTT	CACDPLLGDTDKLIF	TRDV2	TRDJ1	TRDD3	medium-sized
TGTGCTCTTGGGGAACATCCGGGTGGACTCATCTTT	CALGEHPGGLIF	TRDV1	TRDJ1	-	-
TGTGCCTGTGACACCGGGGCTAAGGGGGATACGCTGACTTTAATCTCCTGGGACACCCGACAGATGTTTTTC	CACDTGAKGDTLTLISWDTRQMFF	TRDV2	TRDJ3	TRDD3	-
TGTGCCTGTGACTACTGGGGGTCCCCCTGGGACACCCGACAGATGTTTTTC	CACDYWGSPWDTRQMFF	TRDV2	TRDJ3	TRDD3	few
TGTGCCTGTGACACCGTACTGGGGGATACCCTCTCCTGGGACACCCGACAGATGTTTTTC	CACDTVLGDTLSWDTRQMFF	TRDV2	TRDJ3	TRDD3	few
TGTGCCTGTGACACCCTACTGGGGGATACCGATAAACTCATCTTT	CACDTLLGDTDKLIF	TRDV2	TRDJ1	TRDD3	-
TGTGCCTGTGACACCGCGGAAGTACTGGGGGATACTGGCCCCTGGGACACCCGACAGATGTTTTTC	CACDTAEVLGDTGPWDTRQMFF	TRDV2	TRDJ3	TRDD3	few
TGTGCCTGTGACACCCTCGTAGGGGAGCTTACCGATAAACTCATCTTT	CACDTLVGELTDKLIF	TRDV2	TRDJ1	-	-
TGTGCCTGTGACTCGTGGGGATCCTGGGACACCCGACAGATGTTTTTC	CACDSWGSWDTRQMFF	TRDV2	TRDJ3	-	few
TGTGCTCTTGGGGAAAAGTGTGACGAGAGCTGGGGGATACGGGCCGATAAACTCATCTTT	CALGEKCDESWGIRADKLIF	TRDV1	TRDJ1	TRDD3	-
TGTGCCTGTGACCCATTACTGGGGGATACGACAGCACAACTCTTCTTT	CACDPLLGDTTAQLFF	TRDV2	TRDJ2	TRDD3	medium-sized
TGTGCCTGTGACCCTCTCAGACTGGGGGATACGAGGTACACCGATAAACTCATCTTT	CACDPLRLGDTRYTDKLIF	TRDV2	TRDJ1	TRDD3	few
TGTGCCTGTGACTACTGGGGGGTCGATAAACTCATCTTT	CACDYWGVDKLIF	TRDV2	TRDJ1	TRDD3	medium-sized
TGTGCAGCAAGCGCGCGGTACTGGGGGATAAGGGCAGCACAACTCTTCTTT	CAASARYWGIRAAQLFF	TRAV29/DV5	TRDJ2	TRDD3	few
TGTGCCTGTGACGTACTGGGGGATACCTGGGACACCCGACAGATGTTTTTC	CACDVLGDTWDTRQMFF	TRDV2	TRDJ3	TRDD3	-
TGTGCCTGTGACCCCCCCGGACGGGGGATAACTACCGATAAACTCATCTTT	CACDPPGRGITTDKLIF	TRDV2	TRDJ1	TRDD3	-
TGTGCTCTTGGGGAATATAGGTCCTCCTACACCGATAAACTCATCTTT	CALGEYRSSYTDKLIF	TRDV1	TRDJ1	-	few
TGTGCCTGTGACACCGGGTGGAGATCGAGCTCCTGGGACACCCGACAGATGTTTTTC	CACDTGWRSSSWDTRQMFF	TRDV2	TRDJ3	-	few
TGTGCCTGTGACACGGCTGGGGGATTCGGCTCCTGGGACACCCGACAGATGTTTTTC	CACDTAGGFGSWDTRQMFF	TRDV2	TRDJ3	TRDD3	few
TGTGCCTGTGACACCGTAATACTGGGGGATACATCTCGTTACACCGATAAACTCATCTTT	CACDTVILGDTSRYTDKLIF	TRDV2	TRDJ1	TRDD3	-
TGTGCTCTTGGGGAACGGGCTTTGTCCTACTCCTGGGACACCCGACAGATGTTTTTC	CALGERALSYSWDTRQMFF	TRDV1	TRDJ3	-	-
TGTGCCTGTGATACTTGGGGGATACCTAGCTCCTGGGACACCCGACAGATGTTTTTC	CACDTWGIPSSWDTRQMFF	TRDV2	TRDJ3	TRDD3	few
TGTGCCTGTGGCACGGTGGTGGGGGCCCCAAGCTCCTGGGACACCCGACAGATGTTTTTC	CACGTVVGAPSSWDTRQMFF	TRDV2	TRDJ3	-	few
TGTGCCTGTGACGAACTACTGGGGGACACCGATAAACCCATCTTT	CACDELLGDTDKPIF	TRDV2	TRDJ1	TRDD3	-
TGTGCCTGTGACCCCCTGGGGGGGCGTTTGTGGACCGATAAACTCATCTTT	CACDPLGGRLWTDKLIF	TRDV2	TRDJ1	TRDD3	-
TGTGCCTGTGACACCGTAACTGGGACCTGGGACACCCGACAGATGTTTTTC	CACDTVTGTWDTRQMFF	TRDV2	TRDJ3	-	few
TGTGCCTGTGACAATACTGGGGAAACCTGGGACACCCGACAGATGTTTTTC	CACDNTGETWDTRQMFF	TRDV2	TRDJ3	TRDD3	few
TGTGCCTGTGACACGGGTACTGGGGGATACGCATCCTGGGACACCCGACAGATGTTTTTC	CACDTGTGGYASWDTRQMFF	TRDV2	TRDJ3	TRDD3	medium-sized
TGTGCCTGTGACAAACTGGGGGAGAGCTCCTGGGACACCCGACAGATGTTTTTC	CACDKLGESSWDTRQMFF	TRDV2	TRDJ3	TRDD3	-
TGTGCCTGTGACGCTGTACTGGGGGATACTTCCTGGGACACCCGACAGATGTTTTTC	CACDAVLGDTSWDTRQMFF	TRDV2	TRDJ3	TRDD3	few
TGTGCCTGTGACACCGCTGGGGGTCCCTCCTGGGACACCCGACAGATGTTTTTC	CACDTAGGPSWDTRQMFF	TRDV2	TRDJ3	TRDD3	-
TGTGCCTGTGACGTACTGGGGGATAGAAGGTACACCGATAAACTCATCTTT	CACDVLGDRRYTDKLIF	TRDV2	TRDJ1	TRDD3	few
TGTGCCTGTGACAGTACTGGGGACCGCTCCTGGGACACCCGACAGATGTTTTTC	CACDSTGDRSWDTRQMFF	TRDV2	TRDJ3	TRDD3	few
TGTGCTCTTGGGGATTGGCCTTCCGAAACTGGGGCCTCCTCCCCACATTCCACCGATAAACTCATCTTT	CALGDWPSETGASSPHSTDKLIF	TRDV1	TRDJ1	-	few
TGTGCCTGTGACACCCTCCTCTGGTCTAACAGCTCCTGGGACACCCGACAGATGTTTTTC	CACDTLLWSNSSWDTRQMFF	TRDV2	TRDJ3	-	-
TGTGCCTGCGACAGTACTGGTCGAGTCTCCTGGGACACCCGACAGATGTTTTTC	CACDSTGRVSWDTRQMFF	TRDV2	TRDJ3	-	-
TGTGCCTTTGGAGGGACCTACACCGATAAACTCATCTTT	CAFGGTYTDKLIF	TRDV3	TRDJ1	-	few
TGTGCCTGTGACAGGGTTCTGGTCCGGGGGATAAAAGGAATTCCACAACTCTTCTTT	CACDRVLVRGIKGIPQLFF	TRDV2	TRDJ2	TRDD3	few
TGTGCCTGTGACTCAATACTGGGGGATACCCGCTCCTGGGACACCCGACAGATGTTTTTC	CACDSILGDTRSWDTRQMFF	TRDV2	TRDJ3	TRDD3	-
TGTGCCTGTGACCCCCTTACTGGGGGTCTTAGCTCCTGGGACACCCGACAGATGTTTTTC	CACDPLTGGLSSWDTRQMFF	TRDV2	TRDJ3	TRDD3	few
TGTGCCTGTGACACCCTGGGGGATACGCGGACAGCACAACTCTTCTTT	CACDTLGDTRTAQLFF	TRDV2	TRDJ2	TRDD3	medium-sized
TGTGCCTGTGACACCATTGGGAAGAGAGCACAACTCTTCTTT	CACDTIGKRAQLFF	TRDV2	TRDJ2	-	-
TGTGCCTGTGACACCGTACTGGGGGCCAACGTGATAGGGCCTTTGACAGCACAACTCTTCTTT	CACDTVLGANVIGPLTAQLFF	TRDV2	TRDJ2	TRDD3	medium-sized
TGTGCTCTTGGGGAACTAGCATTTATCGGATACGCGCCCGATAAACTCATCTTT	CALGELAFIGYAPDKLIF	TRDV1	TRDJ1	TRDD3	few
TGTGCCTGTGACATACTGGGGGATAAGTACTACTACACCGATAAACTCATCTTT	CACDILGDKYYYTDKLIF	TRDV2	TRDJ1	TRDD3	few
TGTGCCTGTGACACCCTGGGGATAAGCTCCTGGGACACCCGACAGATGTTTTTC	CACDTLGISSWDTRQMFF	TRDV2	TRDJ3	TRDD3	few
TGTGCCTGTGACGTACTGGGGGAAGCTTTGACAGCACAACTCTTCTTT	CACDVLGEALTAQLFF	TRDV2	TRDJ2	TRDD3	-
TGTGCCTGTGACACCTACTTACTGGGGGATACGCCACTTAGCTCCTGGGACACCCGACAGATGTTTTTC	CACDTYLLGDTPLSSWDTRQMFF	TRDV2	TRDJ3	TRDD3	few
TGTGCCTGTTTTCCCGTACTGGGGGAGAGCTCCTGGGACACCCGACAGATGTTTTTC	CACFPVLGESSWDTRQMFF	TRDV2	TRDJ3	TRDD3	few
TGTGCCTGTGACACTGTACTGGGGGATACGCCCTGGGACACCCGACAGATGTTTTTC	CACDTVLGDTPWDTRQMFF	TRDV2	TRDJ3	TRDD3	-
TGTGCCTGTGACCCCGTACTGGGGACCGATAAACTCATCTTT	CACDPVLGTDKLIF	TRDV2	TRDJ1	TRDD3	few